This T cell receptor beta chain was sequenced for a study of T cell responses to AZD1222 COVID-19 vaccine. Across the study: Second-dose recipients at about 4 or about 12 weeks were treated as one pooled group. Study-wide findings and caveats: Seropositive status at baseline applied to only a handful of AZD1222 recipients. The donor group comprised mostly white British people and more females; the analysis possibly underestimated clonal diversity. Repertoire samples came only from after the peak T cell response.

TCRdb keeps only in-frame clones here, not all; method: immunoSEQ multiplex PCR. Among approximately 150,000 clones listed, approximately 90% were seen once. Germline lookup yields CDR1 SQVTM and CDR2 ANQGSEA. V lost 1 base and J 8 bases, leaving 17 bases between the germline ends. This CDR3 spans 14 amino acids. Regarding this clone: Its antigen is as yet unknown.

The sequence came from an adult in good health. Material: peripheral blood, obtained on day 0 of AZD1222 vaccination. This chain connects TRBV29-1 to TRBJ1-1, with a possible D match to TRBD1 (5 bases). CDR3 sequence: CSVEGRRVGEEAFF. The CDR3 bases are TGCAGCGTTGAAGGACGCCGGGTGGGGGAGGAAGCTTTCTTT.